Sequencing of this TCR beta chain was carried out in a study of shared clonotypes between healthy human individuals. Within Nashville, Tennessee resided all donors, each a Caucasian adult. The authors loaded 200 ng DNA, around 30,000 T cell genomes, into sorted-subset replicate PCRs. Clones were sequenced by immunoSEQ multiplex PCR, and TCRdb holds only the in-frame ones, with some missing. The sample holds over a million clones, around three quarters seen once. Germline lookup yields CDR1 SGHTS and CDR2 YDEGEE. The V gene lost 5 bases and the J gene lost 6 bases, with 17 bases spanning the gap. The CDR3 contains 14 residues. In the case of this clone: Its antigen is unidentified.

Study-wide results and caveats: The generation probabilities recorded for non-shared clonotypes fell below those of clonotypes shared by all four donors. It was anticipated that sequencing depth would influence how many clonotypes donors shared.

Material: memory CD4+ T cells from PBMCs. Subset meaning: CD45RA-negative fraction. This rearrangement joins TRBV5-8 to TRBJ1-1; D unresolved. This TCR was recovered from a man aged 18 to 29 in good health. Some clones in this sample may be carry-over from other donors' samples. The CDR3 bases are TGTGCCAGCAGTTTTCTCTGGAAGGTATCTGAAGCTTTCTTT. It codes for CASSFLWKVSEAFF.